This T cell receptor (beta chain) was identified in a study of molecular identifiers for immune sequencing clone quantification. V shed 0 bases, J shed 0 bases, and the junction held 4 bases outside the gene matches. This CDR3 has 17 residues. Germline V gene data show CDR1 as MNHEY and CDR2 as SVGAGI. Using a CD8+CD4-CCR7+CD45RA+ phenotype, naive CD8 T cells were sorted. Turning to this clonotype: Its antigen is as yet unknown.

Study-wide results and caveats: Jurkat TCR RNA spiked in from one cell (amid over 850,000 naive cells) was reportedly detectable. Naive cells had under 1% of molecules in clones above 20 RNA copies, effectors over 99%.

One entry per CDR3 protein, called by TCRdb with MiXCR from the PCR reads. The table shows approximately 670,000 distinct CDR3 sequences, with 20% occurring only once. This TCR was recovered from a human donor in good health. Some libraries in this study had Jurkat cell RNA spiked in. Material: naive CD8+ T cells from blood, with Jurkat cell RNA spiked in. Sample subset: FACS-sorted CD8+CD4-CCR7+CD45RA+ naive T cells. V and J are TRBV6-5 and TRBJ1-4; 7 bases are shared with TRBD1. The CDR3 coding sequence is TGTGCCAGCAGTTACTCCGAGGGGACAGCAACTAATGAAAAACTGTTTTTT. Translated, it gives CASSYSEGTATNEKLFF.